The rows below give T cell receptor beta chains drawn from one sample of a study of T cell responses to AZD1222 COVID-19 vaccine. Profiling relied on immunoSEQ multiplex PCR, and the TCRdb table lists in-frame clones only, not all of them. The sample holds roughly 120,000 clones, 85% to 90% seen once. The specimen comprised peripheral blood, sampled 28 days after the second AZD1222 dose. Source of these receptors: an adult who received the AZD1222 COVID-19 vaccine. CDR3s include the opening cysteine and the closing phenylalanine or tryptophan. D genes are given only for firm matches. The listing skips clone size in some rows; elsewhere it reads once, few, many or a size class.

d_gene	abundance	v_gene	j_gene	len	CDR3nt	CDR3aa
NA	NA	TRBV16	TRBJ1-2	14	TGTGCCAGCAGCCAATCGGGCAGGGCTGATGGCTACACCTTC	CASSQSGRADGYTF
NA	NA	TRBV28	TRBJ1-2	13	TGTGCCAGCAGTCCCGGGAGTAACTATGGCTACACCTTC	CASSPGSNYGYTF
TRBD2	NA	TRBV6-4	TRBJ2-1	15	TGTGCCAGCAGTGACGGACTAGCGGGAGACAATGAGCAGTTCTTC	CASSDGLAGDNEQFF
TRBD1	NA	TRBV2	TRBJ1-5	15	TGTGCCAGCAGTAGACGGGACAGGCCCCATCAGCCCCAGCATTTT	CASSRRDRPHQPQHF
NA	NA	TRBV9	TRBJ2-2	16	TGTGCCAGCAGCGTAGGGTTTAGACGAAGCACCGGGGAGCTGTTTTTT	CASSVGFRRSTGELFF
NA	NA	TRBV7-2	TRBJ1-3	14	TGTGCCAGCAGCCCAGAGACAGTTGGAAACACCATATATTTT	CASSPETVGNTIYF
TRBD2	NA	TRBV24-1	TRBJ2-1	16	TGTGCCACCAGTGATGTCCCCTCGGGACTAGCCAGGGAGCAGTTCTTC	CATSDVPSGLAREQFF
NA	few	TRBV4-1	TRBJ2-2	14	TGCGCCAGCAGGAGTGGCAGTACGGCCGGGGAGCTGTTTTTT	CASRSGSTAGELFF
TRBD1	NA	TRBV6-5	TRBJ2-7	14	TGTGCCAGCAGTCGGGGGACAGGGAACTACGAGCAGTACTTC	CASSRGTGNYEQYF
NA	NA	TRBV18	TRBJ1-1	13	TGTGCCAGCTCACTGGAGAGGAACACTGAAGCTTTCTTT	CASSLERNTEAFF
TRBD1	once	TRBV6-6	TRBJ2-7	15	TGTGCCAGCCGGATAGGACAGGGCGACTCCTACGAGCAGTACTTC	CASRIGQGDSYEQYF
NA	NA	TRBV5-1	TRBJ1-1	15	TGCGCCAGCAGCTTGCCCGGGACGGGGAACACTGAAGCTTTCTTT	CASSLPGTGNTEAFF
NA	once	TRBV12-3/TRBV12-4	TRBJ1-4	12	TGTGCCAGCAGTGGGCAGTATGAAAAACTGTTTTTT	CASSGQYEKLFF
TRBD1	NA	TRBV7-3	TRBJ1-1	15	TGTGCCAGCAGCCCATCGGGACAGGGGAACACTGAAGCTTTCTTT	CASSPSGQGNTEAFF
NA	medium-sized	TRBV9	TRBJ2-3	13	TGTGCCAGCAGCGTAGCACAGCCCGATACGCAGTATTTT	CASSVAQPDTQYF
NA	once	TRBV7-6	TRBJ2-5	15	TGTGCCAGCAGCGTAGGCGGAATACGGGGAGAGACCCAGTACTTC	CASSVGGIRGETQYF
TRBD1	NA	TRBV5-1	TRBJ2-7	15	TGCGCCAGCAGCTTGGGGGGACAGGGGGGGAGCGAGCAGTACTTC	CASSLGGQGGSEQYF
TRBD2	NA	TRBV2	TRBJ2-2	15	TGTGCCACCCAGCGGGGGGGTCGAGGCACCGGGGAGCTGTTTTTT	CATQRGGRGTGELFF
TRBD2	NA	TRBV3-1/TRBV3-2	TRBJ2-7	14	TGTGCCAGCAGCCACGGGACTAACTCCTACGAGCAGTACTTC	CASSHGTNSYEQYF
TRBD2	NA	TRBV7-2	TRBJ2-7	15	TGTGCCAGCAGAGCTAGCGGGGGGTCCTCCTACGAGCAGTACTTC	CASRASGGSSYEQYF
TRBD1	NA	TRBV5-8	TRBJ1-4	15	TGTGCCAGCAGCCGGGACAGGGGACGGGTTGAAAAACTGTTTTTT	CASSRDRGRVEKLFF
TRBD1	NA	TRBV10-2	TRBJ1-1	13	TGCGCCACCGTACAGGGGGAAGGGACTGAAGCTTTCTTT	CATVQGEGTEAFF
NA	NA	TRBV27	TRBJ2-7	14	TGTGCCAGCAGTTTTACGTCGGGTATGGGGGAGCAGTACTTC	CASSFTSGMGEQYF
TRBD1	NA	TRBV7-2	TRBJ2-2	16	TGTGCCAGCAGCCTACAGGGGGCTACGGGCACCGGGGAGCTGTTTTTT	CASSLQGATGTGELFF
NA	NA	TRBV14	TRBJ1-4	14	TGTGCCAGCAGCTATACGGGAGGCGGTGAAAAACTGTTTTTT	CASSYTGGGEKLFF
TRBD1	NA	TRBV6-2/TRBV6-3	TRBJ1-2	14	TGTGCCAGCAGCCCGGACAGGGTACGGTATGGCTACACCTTC	CASSPDRVRYGYTF
TRBD2	NA	TRBV7-9	TRBJ2-1	12	TGTGCCAGCAGAGACACTAGCGGGTGGCAGTTCTTC	CASRDTSGWQFF
NA	NA	TRBV19	TRBJ2-2	13	TGTGCCAGCCCAGACAGAGTCACCGGGGAGCTGTTTTTT	CASPDRVTGELFF
NA	NA	TRBV6-6	TRBJ1-2	13	TGTGCCAGCAGTTTCGGGCGGAACTATGGCTACACCTTC	CASSFGRNYGYTF
NA	NA	TRBV6-5	TRBJ2-6	15	TGTGCCAGCAGCTCAGGGAGCTCTGGGGCCAACGTCCTGACTTTC	CASSSGSSGANVLTF
TRBD2	NA	TRBV5-8	TRBJ2-1	17	TGTGCCAGCAGCTTGGCTCTTCTTCGGGGGGGCAGAAATGAGCAGTTCTTC	CASSLALLRGGRNEQFF
TRBD1	NA	TRBV14	TRBJ1-3	17	TGTGCCAGCAGCGCTCGGGACAGGGCCCGCTCTGGAAACACCATATATTTT	CASSARDRARSGNTIYF
NA	NA	TRBV7-3	TRBJ2-5	15	TGTGCCAGCAGCTCCCAATCGGGAGTCCAAGAGACCCAGTACTTC	CASSSQSGVQETQYF
NA	NA	TRBV7-2	TRBJ2-7	13	TGTGCCAGCACCATTACAGGGAACTACGAGCAGTACTTC	CASTITGNYEQYF
NA	NA	TRBV27	TRBJ1-6	18	TGTGCCAGCAGTTTATCGAAGGGCAAGGGGGACCCTAATTCACCCCTCCACTTT	CASSLSKGKGDPNSPLHF
NA	NA	TRBV4-2	TRBJ1-1	15	TGTGCCAGCAGCCAAGCAGGGAGAGGGAACACTGAAGCTTTCTTT	CASSQAGRGNTEAFF
NA	NA	TRBV7-3	TRBJ1-2	16	TGTGCCAGCAGTTCCCGGGGGGGCCGGCTAGGGTATGGCTACACCTTC	CASSSRGGRLGYGYTF
NA	NA	TRBV19	TRBJ2-2	16	TGTGCCAGTAGGGATCTCATACCCTTTTTTACCGGGGAGCTGTTTTTT	CASRDLIPFFTGELFF
NA	NA	TRBV5-4	TRBJ1-3	14	TGTGCCAGCAGCCCGGGACAAGCTGGAAACACCATATATTTT	CASSPGQAGNTIYF
TRBD1	NA	TRBV19	TRBJ1-2	14	TGTGCCAGTAGTTCGGGACAGGGAAGCTATGGCTACACCTTC	CASSSGQGSYGYTF
NA	NA	TRBV7-2	TRBJ2-7	13	TGTGCCAGCAGCTTAGCTTCCGGCCACGAGCAGTACTTC	CASSLASGHEQYF
TRBD1	once	TRBV12-5	TRBJ2-4	14	TGTGCTAGTGGTTTGGTACCCCCGGGACAGCGTTGGTACTTC	CASGLVPPGQRWYF
TRBD1	NA	TRBV3-1/TRBV3-2	TRBJ1-4	14	TGTGCCAGCAGCCGAGGGACAGGGGAGGGAAAACTGTTTTTT	CASSRGTGEGKLFF
TRBD2	NA	TRBV19	TRBJ2-1	14	TGTGCCAGCCAAACTAGCGGGAGGCTTAATGAGCAGTTCTTC	CASQTSGRLNEQFF
TRBD1	NA	TRBV2	TRBJ2-3	15	TGTGCCAGGAAGCAACCGGGACAGGGCACAGATACGCAGTATTTT	CARKQPGQGTDTQYF
NA	NA	TRBV21-1	TRBJ1-3	16	TGTGCCAGCAGCAAAGCACAGCGATACTCTGGAAACACCATATATTTT	CASSKAQRYSGNTIYF
NA	NA	TRBV21-1	TRBJ1-1	15	TGTGCCAGCAGCGGCGACAGGGGCGCTAACACTGAAGCTTTCTTT	CASSGDRGANTEAFF
TRBD2	NA	TRBV5-4	TRBJ2-1	14	TGTGCCAGCGTTCGAGCGGGAGGGGGGAATGAGCAGTTCTTC	CASVRAGGGNEQFF
TRBD1	NA	TRBV7-9	TRBJ2-3	15	TGTGCCAGCAGCCCTCGCGGACAGGGCACAGATACGCAGTATTTT	CASSPRGQGTDTQYF
NA	NA	TRBV18	TRBJ1-2	14	TGTGCCAGCTCACCACCGACACCCTGGGGTGGCTACACCTTC	CASSPPTPWGGYTF
NA	NA	TRBV2	TRBJ2-1	15	TGTGCCAGCAAACGAGGGACGGACTATTTTTATGAGCAGTTCTTC	CASKRGTDYFYEQFF
NA	NA	TRBV2	TRBJ1-5	15	TGTGCCAGCAACCTACAGAGCTATAGCAATCAGCCCCAGCATTTT	CASNLQSYSNQPQHF
NA	NA	TRBV7-8	TRBJ1-1	15	TGTGCCAGCAGCGAACGACAGCACTTGAACACTGAAGCTTTCTTT	CASSERQHLNTEAFF
NA	NA	TRBV7-3	TRBJ1-1	15	TGTGCCAGCAGCTTAACTAGGGACCAGAACACTGAAGCTTTCTTT	CASSLTRDQNTEAFF
TRBD1	NA	TRBV5-1	TRBJ2-1	14	TGCGCCAGCAGCCCCGGACAGGGTTACAATGAGCAGTTCTTC	CASSPGQGYNEQFF
NA	NA	TRBV6-2/TRBV6-3	TRBJ2-2	15	TGTGCCAGCAGTGACGACTTTGGGGGTGCGGGGGAGCTGTTTTTT	CASSDDFGGAGELFF
NA	NA	TRBV29-1	TRBJ2-2	15	TGCAGCGTGGGGAGAGGGGCGGGTAACACCGGGGAGCTGTTTTTT	CSVGRGAGNTGELFF
NA	NA	TRBV2	TRBJ2-7	12	TGTGCCAGCAGGACGGATTCCTACGAGCAGTACTTC	CASRTDSYEQYF